This T cell receptor (beta chain) was recorded in a study of CD8 T cells in Susac syndrome. Study overall: At the time their blood was drawn, patients with Susac syndrome were either therapy-naive, on corticosteroids (with some of them also receiving intravenous immunoglobulin), or on intravenous immunoglobulin alone.

Trimming cost V 1 base and J 3 bases; bases outside gene matches: 2. Germline loops: CDR1 LNHNV, CDR2 YYDKDF (reference sequence). The CDR3 runs to 15 residues. With random hexamers, roughly 0.5 to 1 ug RNA was reverse transcribed. TCRdb passed the immunoSEQ multiplex PCR reads through MiXCR, listing each CDR3 protein once. The sample contains 100,000 to 150,000 distinct CDR3 sequences, around 95% of which appear only once. Sequencing of TCR beta was performed on blood CD8+ and CD4+ T cells. The diagnostic criteria for definite or probable disease, as recently defined, were met by the patients with Susac syndrome.

This clonotype was obtained from a human donor with Susac syndrome. V and J are TRBV15 and TRBJ1-5; 8 nucleotides agree with TRBD1. What was sequenced was CD8+ T cells from PBMCs. The CDR3 sequence is CATSRGQGANQPQHF. The CDR3 DNA is TGTGCCACCAGCAGAGGTCAGGGGGCCAATCAGCCCCAGCATTTT. The variable domain in full, completed from reference TRBV15 and TRBJ1-5, reads DAMVIQNPRYQVTQFGKPVTLSCSQTLNHNVMYWYQQKSSQAPKLLFHYYDKDFNNEADTPDNFQSRRPNTSFCFLDIRSPGLGDTAMYLCATSRGQGANQPQHFGDGTRLSIL.